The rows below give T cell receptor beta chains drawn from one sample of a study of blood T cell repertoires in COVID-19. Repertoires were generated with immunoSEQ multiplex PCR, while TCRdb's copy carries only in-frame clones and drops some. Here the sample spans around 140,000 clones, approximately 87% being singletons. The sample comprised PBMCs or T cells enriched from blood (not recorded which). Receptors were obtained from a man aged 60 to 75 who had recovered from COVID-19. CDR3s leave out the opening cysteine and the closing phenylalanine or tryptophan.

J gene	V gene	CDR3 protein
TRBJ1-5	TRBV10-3	AISEQGMGQPQH
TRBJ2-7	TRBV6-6	ASCPSPFYEQY
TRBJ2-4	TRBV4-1	ASSRGLAGGEIQY
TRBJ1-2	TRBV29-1	SAHRGLLGNT
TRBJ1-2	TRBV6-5	ASSYRPGYGYT
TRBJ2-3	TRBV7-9	ASSLESGADTQY
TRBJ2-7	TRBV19	ASGTGTHEQY
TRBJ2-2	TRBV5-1	ASSLGQRTGELF
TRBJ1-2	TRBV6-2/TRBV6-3	ASRYEGGYT
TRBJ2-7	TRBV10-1	ASGQGGRGVQY
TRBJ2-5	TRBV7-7	ASSLAGGDGETQY
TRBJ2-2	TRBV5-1	ASSTGQTNTGELF
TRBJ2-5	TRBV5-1	ASSLGGTEETQY
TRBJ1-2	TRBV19	ASNKDSYGYT
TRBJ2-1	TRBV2	ASSEEMAGGF
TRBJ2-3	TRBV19	ASTLTVEFGTDTQY
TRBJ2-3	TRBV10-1	ASSDRATDTQY
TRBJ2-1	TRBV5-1	ASSLESPVDEQF
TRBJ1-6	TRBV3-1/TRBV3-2	ASSQEWAGKTPLH
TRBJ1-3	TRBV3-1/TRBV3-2	ASSQGPGGNTIY
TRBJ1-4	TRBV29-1	SVRTGLNEKLF
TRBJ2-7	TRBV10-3	AIRGQGRYEQY
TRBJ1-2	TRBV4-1	ASSQGGRQGYT
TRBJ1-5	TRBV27	ASSTGQGFQPQH
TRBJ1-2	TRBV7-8	ASSLSQGAGYGYT
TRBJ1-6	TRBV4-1	ASSQAGTGDSPLH
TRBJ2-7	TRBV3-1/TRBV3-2	ASSQDLLTYEQY
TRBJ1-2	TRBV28	ASSPGGLGYGYT
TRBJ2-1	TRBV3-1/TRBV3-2	ASSLAGGNNEQF